The source of this T cell receptor beta chain is a study of monozygotic twins with inflammatory bowel disease. Overall study findings and caveats: TCRbeta diversity (inverse Simpson) was lower in IBD patients than in healthy co-twins.

For this clonotype: Antigen: not known.

There were eight separate reactions per sample in which cDNA was made. A 6-nucleotide sample barcode was carried by the UMIs, which template switching added. Researchers put TCRalpha and TCRbeta cDNA through two nested PCRs lasting about 17 and 10 cycles. TCRdb reworked the 5' RACE reads into one entry per CDR3 protein, no DNA. In total, the table holds fewer than 550,000 distinct CDR3 sequences. Sequenced: blood. This clonotype was sampled from a human donor with ulcerative colitis or Crohn's disease, or a healthy co-twin of an affected twin (not recorded which).

The CDR3 reads CASSSLTHDTQYF. The gene calls are TRBV6-5 and TRBJ2-3. CDR1 is MNHEY and CDR2 is SVGAGI in the germline V gene. The CDR3 totals 13 residues.